These T cell receptor beta chains were read from a single sample in a study of blood T cell repertoires in COVID-19. Sequencing used immunoSEQ multiplex PCR; TCRdb keeps in-frame clones, though not all of them. The table has 150,000 to 200,000 clones, 88% seen once; the top ten hold roughly 2%. The specimen sequenced was peripheral blood. The receptors come from a man between 65 and 85 years old with active or convalescent COVID-19. The CDR3 runs from the conserved cysteine through the conserved F or W. Each record gives: V gene, clone size, J gene, D gene, CDR3 DNA, CDR3 protein. The D gene is left open where the match is weak. For some rows the clone size is stated as once, few or many, or as a class when expanded; others skip it.

v_call: TRBV28
clone_size: .
j_call: TRBJ2-7
d_call: TRBD1
cdr3_nt: TGTGCCAGCATTTCTTCGGGACAGGGGATATACGAGCAGTACTTC
cdr3_aa: CASISSGQGIYEQYF

v_call: TRBV11-2
clone_size: .
j_call: TRBJ2-3
d_call: .
cdr3_nt: TGTGCCAGCAGCTTAGATGGCCCGCGCGGGGCGCAGTATTTT
cdr3_aa: CASSLDGPRGAQYF

v_call: TRBV23-1
clone_size: .
j_call: TRBJ2-7
d_call: TRBD1
cdr3_nt: TGCGCCAGCAGTCAAGGGACAGGGTTCCACGAGCAGTACTTC
cdr3_aa: CASSQGTGFHEQYF

v_call: TRBV5-6
clone_size: .
j_call: TRBJ2-4
d_call: TRBD1
cdr3_nt: TGTGCCAGCACCAGGACAGGAGCTCAAAACATTCAGTACTTC
cdr3_aa: CASTRTGAQNIQYF

v_call: TRBV3-1/TRBV3-2
clone_size: .
j_call: TRBJ1-2
d_call: .
cdr3_nt: TGTGCCAGCAGCCCTCCAGGGTTTGGTGGCTACACCTTC
cdr3_aa: CASSPPGFGGYTF

v_call: TRBV30
clone_size: .
j_call: TRBJ2-3
d_call: .
cdr3_nt: TGTGCCTGGAGCGGACAGAACACAGATACGCAGTATTTT
cdr3_aa: CAWSGQNTDTQYF

v_call: TRBV29-1
clone_size: .
j_call: TRBJ1-6
d_call: TRBD1
cdr3_nt: TGCAGCGTTGGGACAGGGGGTGGTTCACCCCTCCACTTT
cdr3_aa: CSVGTGGGSPLHF

v_call: TRBV7-9
clone_size: .
j_call: TRBJ2-2
d_call: .
cdr3_nt: TGTGCCAGCAGCACGACACAGAACACCGGGGAGCTGTTTTTT
cdr3_aa: CASSTTQNTGELFF

v_call: TRBV7-2
clone_size: .
j_call: TRBJ2-7
d_call: .
cdr3_nt: TGTGCCAGCAGCTTAGAAACGGGTAGCGGCTACGAGCAGTACTTC
cdr3_aa: CASSLETGSGYEQYF

v_call: TRBV3-1/TRBV3-2
clone_size: .
j_call: TRBJ2-3
d_call: TRBD1
cdr3_nt: TGTGCCAGCAGCCTGGACAGGGGGGGTTCCACAGATACGCAGTATTTT
cdr3_aa: CASSLDRGGSTDTQYF

v_call: TRBV19
clone_size: .
j_call: TRBJ1-5
d_call: TRBD1
cdr3_nt: TGTGCCAGTAGTTCCTGGACAGGGAGCAATCAGCCCCAGCATTTT
cdr3_aa: CASSSWTGSNQPQHF

v_call: TRBV3-1/TRBV3-2
clone_size: .
j_call: TRBJ2-1
d_call: .
cdr3_nt: TGTGCCAGCAGCCACGGGTATGGTGAGCAGTTCTTC
cdr3_aa: CASSHGYGEQFF

v_call: TRBV6-6
clone_size: .
j_call: TRBJ2-7
d_call: .
cdr3_nt: TGTGCCAGCAGTTACGTGCCAGCCTACGAGCAGTACTTC
cdr3_aa: CASSYVPAYEQYF

v_call: TRBV7-8
clone_size: few
j_call: TRBJ1-1
d_call: .
cdr3_nt: TGTGCCAGCAGCTTAGAACCAGGTTCGAACACTGAAGCTTTCTTT
cdr3_aa: CASSLEPGSNTEAFF

v_call: TRBV28
clone_size: .
j_call: TRBJ2-7
d_call: TRBD1
cdr3_nt: TGTGCCAGCAGTCCTGGGGACAGGGCCTACGAGCAGTACTTC
cdr3_aa: CASSPGDRAYEQYF

v_call: TRBV7-2
clone_size: .
j_call: TRBJ2-7
d_call: TRBD1
cdr3_nt: TGTGCCAGCAGCTTTAGACAGGGGTCGTCCTACGAGCAGTACTTC
cdr3_aa: CASSFRQGSSYEQYF

v_call: TRBV2
clone_size: .
j_call: TRBJ2-3
d_call: TRBD1
cdr3_nt: TGTGCCAGCAGTGTCGTGGGGGACAGATTGACAGATACGCAGTATTTT
cdr3_aa: CASSVVGDRLTDTQYF

v_call: TRBV9
clone_size: .
j_call: TRBJ1-3
d_call: .
cdr3_nt: TGTGCCAGCAGCGCTATTACAGGACCTGGAAACACCATATATTTT
cdr3_aa: CASSAITGPGNTIYF

v_call: TRBV7-2
clone_size: .
j_call: TRBJ2-1
d_call: TRBD2
cdr3_nt: TGTGCCAGCAGCTTCCTTGGGGCTCTAGCGGGGGGCCACAATGAGCAGTTCTTC
cdr3_aa: CASSFLGALAGGHNEQFF

v_call: TRBV28
clone_size: .
j_call: TRBJ1-5
d_call: TRBD1
cdr3_nt: TGTGCCAGCAGTTTAACTCGGGACAGGGGGGTGATTTATAGCAATCAGCCCCAGCATTTT
cdr3_aa: CASSLTRDRGVIYSNQPQHF

v_call: TRBV3-1/TRBV3-2
clone_size: .
j_call: TRBJ1-6
d_call: TRBD1
cdr3_nt: TGTGCCAGCAGCCCCTTGACAGGGGCCCTCCACTTT
cdr3_aa: CASSPLTGALHF

v_call: TRBV21-1
clone_size: .
j_call: TRBJ2-5
d_call: .
cdr3_nt: TGTGCCATCCCAATATACAGGGTGAAGACCCAGTACTTC
cdr3_aa: CAIPIYRVKTQYF

v_call: TRBV12-3/TRBV12-4
clone_size: once
j_call: TRBJ1-5
d_call: .
cdr3_nt: TGTGCCAGCAGCTCGAACAGGGTTCAGCCCCAGCATTTT
cdr3_aa: CASSSNRVQPQHF

v_call: TRBV5-6
clone_size: .
j_call: TRBJ2-5
d_call: .
cdr3_nt: TGTGCCAGCAGCTCCCCAGGGGTAGACACAGAGACCCAGTACTTC
cdr3_aa: CASSSPGVDTETQYF

v_call: TRBV5-1
clone_size: .
j_call: TRBJ2-5
d_call: .
cdr3_nt: TGCGCCAGCAGCTTGGGACTTGAACCAAATCAAGAGACCCAGTACTTC
cdr3_aa: CASSLGLEPNQETQYF

v_call: TRBV5-6
clone_size: .
j_call: TRBJ1-6
d_call: TRBD1
cdr3_nt: TGTGCCAGCAGCTCGGACAGGACTTATAATTCACCCCTCCACTTT
cdr3_aa: CASSSDRTYNSPLHF

v_call: TRBV7-9
clone_size: .
j_call: TRBJ1-2
d_call: TRBD1
cdr3_nt: TGTGCCAGCAGCTTAGGATGGGTAGACAGGGGAGCAACCTATGGCTACACCTTC
cdr3_aa: CASSLGWVDRGATYGYTF

v_call: TRBV21-1
clone_size: .
j_call: TRBJ2-7
d_call: .
cdr3_nt: TGTGCCAGCAGCAAACCCCCTAGCAGCTTCTACGAGCAGTACTTC
cdr3_aa: CASSKPPSSFYEQYF

v_call: TRBV6-2/TRBV6-3
clone_size: .
j_call: TRBJ2-7
d_call: TRBD2
cdr3_nt: TGTGCCAGCAGTACCCCATTAGCGGGAGGTTCCTACGAGCAGTACTTC
cdr3_aa: CASSTPLAGGSYEQYF

v_call: TRBV7-2
clone_size: .
j_call: TRBJ2-7
d_call: .
cdr3_nt: TGTGCCAGCAGCTTAGCCCAGGCCGCCGGGGGCGAGCAGTACTTC
cdr3_aa: CASSLAQAAGGEQYF

v_call: TRBV4-3
clone_size: once
j_call: TRBJ1-4
d_call: TRBD1
cdr3_nt: TGCGCCAGCAGCCAAGATTTAGCAACGACAGGGAATGAAAAACTGTTTTTT
cdr3_aa: CASSQDLATTGNEKLFF

v_call: TRBV5-1
clone_size: .
j_call: TRBJ2-2
d_call: TRBD1
cdr3_nt: TGCGCCAGCAGCTGGGGGACAGGCTTAAACACCGGGGAGCTGTTTTTT
cdr3_aa: CASSWGTGLNTGELFF

v_call: TRBV19
clone_size: .
j_call: TRBJ2-5
d_call: TRBD2
cdr3_nt: TGTGCCAGTAGTATAGGGACTAGTTCCGGGACCCAGTACTTC
cdr3_aa: CASSIGTSSGTQYF

v_call: TRBV9
clone_size: .
j_call: TRBJ2-5
d_call: TRBD1
cdr3_nt: TGTGCCAGCACCAAAGGGGGCAGCTACCAAGAGACCCAGTACTTC
cdr3_aa: CASTKGGSYQETQYF

v_call: TRBV19
clone_size: .
j_call: TRBJ2-1
d_call: .
cdr3_nt: TGTGCCAGTAGTATTGGAGGGGAGCAGTTCTTC
cdr3_aa: CASSIGGEQFF

v_call: TRBV7-9
clone_size: .
j_call: TRBJ1-2
d_call: TRBD1
cdr3_nt: TGTGCCAGCAGCTTAGCGGGACAGATATATGGCTACACCTTC
cdr3_aa: CASSLAGQIYGYTF

v_call: TRBV28
clone_size: .
j_call: TRBJ2-7
d_call: .
cdr3_nt: TGTGCCTCATCGGGGTCCCCAAGCTCCTACGAGCAGTACTTC
cdr3_aa: CASSGSPSSYEQYF

v_call: TRBV11-3
clone_size: .
j_call: TRBJ1-4
d_call: .
cdr3_nt: TGTGCCAGCAGCGACCCCGGGGGGGCTAATGAAAAACTGTTTTTT
cdr3_aa: CASSDPGGANEKLFF

v_call: TRBV3-1/TRBV3-2
clone_size: .
j_call: TRBJ2-7
d_call: .
cdr3_nt: TGTGCCAGCAGCCCCCAGGGCCCCAGCGAGCAGTACTTC
cdr3_aa: CASSPQGPSEQYF

v_call: TRBV11-3
clone_size: .
j_call: TRBJ2-4
d_call: .
cdr3_nt: TGTGCCCGATCGGGACACCCTATAGCCAAAAACATTCAGTACTTC
cdr3_aa: CARSGHPIAKNIQYF

v_call: TRBV18
clone_size: .
j_call: TRBJ2-7
d_call: TRBD1
cdr3_nt: TGTGCCAGCTCACCTACAGGGGGTACCTACGAGCAGTACTTC
cdr3_aa: CASSPTGGTYEQYF

v_call: TRBV19
clone_size: once
j_call: TRBJ1-5
d_call: .
cdr3_nt: TGTGCCAGTAGTGGGCCCGGGACAAATTTCAATCAGCCCCAGCATTTT
cdr3_aa: CASSGPGTNFNQPQHF